Sequencing of this TCR beta chain was carried out in a study of T cell changes during pregnancy in multiple sclerosis. TCRdb keeps only in-frame clones here, not all; method: immunoSEQ multiplex PCR. The sample lists approximately 40,000 clones, approximately 90% occurring once. Germline values: CDR1 MGHDK, CDR2 SYGVNS. With V trimmed by 7 bases and J by 2 bases, 3 bases remained unmatched. CDR3 size: 14 residues. This clone was counted a single time. The chain joins TRBV25-1 to TRBJ2-1; 9 bases align to TRBD1. The clonotype comes from a female donor with multiple sclerosis, enrolled in a pregnancy study. The specimen was CD4+ T cells from peripheral blood mononuclear cells, collected in the first trimester of pregnancy. The DNA for the CDR3 is TGTGCCAGCAAAGGACAGGGGCCCTACAATGAGCAGTTCTTC. It specifies CASKGQGPYNEQFF.